The 12 T cell receptor beta chains below come from one sample, sequenced in a study of blood T cell repertoires in COVID-19 (dated by TCRdb to 2019 to 2021). Libraries were made using the immunoSEQ multiplex PCR assay. The clones in this table, taken by TCRdb from immuneACCESS, are in-frame only. Not every clone is retained; where verified, under half of the shortfall comes from an unresolved V gene, and the cause of the rest is unknown. The sample table contains 55,000 to 80,000 clones; only one count was recorded for roughly 80% of them. The top ten clones comprise 18% of the sample. Sequencing was done on a sample of peripheral blood. The receptors come from a woman older than 75 with acute or convalescent COVID-19.

The chain couples TRBV7-9 to TRBJ2-5; possibly TRBD1 for D (5 bases). CDR1 and CDR2 from the germline V gene are SEHNR and FQNEAQ (reference sequence). V was clipped by 4 bases and J by 7 bases, with 13 bases between them. There are 13 residues in the CDR3. CDR3 in amino acids: CASSSTGPGTQYF. Here the CDR3 DNA reads TGTGCCAGCAGCTCCACAGGCCCAGGGACCCAGTACTTC. The full variable domain, with the rest looked up from reference TRBV7-9 and TRBJ2-5, is DTGVSQNPRHKITKRGQNVTFRCDPISEHNRLYWYRQTLGQGPEFLTYFQNEAQLEKSRLLSDRFSAERPKGSFSTLEIQRTEQGDSAMYLCASSSTGPGTQYFGPGTRLLVL.

The V gene is TRBV5-7, the J gene TRBJ1-2; D gene unclear. TRBV5-7 qualifies as an ORF whose function is uncertain. Between the trimmed V and J ends, which lost 2 bases and 6 bases, there was a span of 11 bases. This CDR3 has 13 residues. The CDR3 DNA sequence: TGTGCCAGCAGCTTCCCTGGGGAGGATGGCTACACCTTC. Translated, it gives CASSFPGEDGYTF.

CDR3 loop: CASSTTATTEAFF. The CDR3 coding sequence is TGTGCCAGCAGCACCACAGCAACCACTGAAGCTTTCTTT. J is TRBJ1-1 and V is TRBV11-2, with D unresolved. V dropped 5 bases and J dropped 4 bases, with 11 bases sitting between them. The length of the CDR3 is 13 residues. Germline CDR1 and CDR2: SGHAT and FQNNGV.

The rearrangement joins TRBV19 to TRBJ2-4, with 9 bases identical to TRBD2. CDR1 is LNHDA, CDR2 SQIVND, per germline (reference sequence). The CDR3 covers 11 residues. Trimming took 7 bases from V and 11 from J; bases not matched to a gene: 3. The chain's CDR3 is CASNSGGFQYF. CDR3 DNA sequence: TGTGCCAGTAATAGCGGGGGATTTCAGTACTTC.

The chain has TRBV2 and TRBJ1-2; 8 positions agree with TRBD1. The CDR3 runs 13 residues. Per germline, CDR1 SNHLY and CDR2 FYNNEI. Unmatched junction bases numbered 3, after V lost 2 bases and J lost 7 bases. CDR3 residues: CASSERGTGGYTF. In DNA form, the CDR3 reads TGTGCCAGCAGTGAAAGAGGGACAGGTGGCTACACCTTC.

This chain joins TRBV7-9 and TRBJ1-2, with TRBD1 as a possible D gene (5 bases). Germline CDR1 SEHNR, CDR2 FQNEAQ (reference sequence). Trimming took 5 bases from V and 3 from J, leaving 10 bases between them. CDR3 length equals 13 residues. The CDR3 DNA reads as TGTGCCAGCAGCCTCGGGGGGGACTATGGCTACACCTTC. It specifies CASSLGGDYGYTF.

The rearrangement links TRBV19 to TRBJ1-2; D not resolved. The ends were cut back, 2 bases at V and 0 bases at J, with 13 bases in the middle. This CDR3 has 16 amino acids. Germline CDR1 LNHDA, CDR2 SQIVND (reference sequence). The CDR3 region is CASSITTAPANYGYTF. As DNA, the CDR3 is TGTGCCAGTAGTATAACAACAGCACCTGCTAACTATGGCTACACCTTC.

In regard to this clone: Different DNA sequences within this sample yield the same CDR3. The rearrangement joins TRBV7-9 to TRBJ1-1; TRBD1 is a possible D gene (5 bases). Germline CDR1 SEHNR, CDR2 FQNEAQ (reference sequence). This CDR3 is built from 14 residues. V lost 1 base and J 1 base, leaving 7 bases between the germline ends. The CDR3 loop is CASSLETGNTEAFF. The CDR3 DNA is TGTGCCAGCAGCTTAGAAACAGGGAACACTGAAGCTTTCTTT. Complete variable domain (other parts from reference TRBV7-9 and TRBJ1-1): DTGVSQNPRHKITKRGQNVTFRCDPISEHNRLYWYRQTLGQGPEFLTYFQNEAQLEKSRLLSDRFSAERPKGSFSTLEIQRTEQGDSAMYLCASSLETGNTEAFFGQGTRLTVV.

J is TRBJ2-2 and V is TRBV5-6, with 7 positions matching TRBD2. The CDR3 runs 17 residues. CDR1 is SGHDT, CDR2 YYEEEE, per germline. V lost 0 bases and J lost 3; bases outside the gene matches: 8. The CDR3 region has the DNA TGTGCCAGCAGCTTGGAGAGTCGACTAGCATACACCGGGGAGCTGTTTTTT. Translated, it gives CASSLESRLAYTGELFF.

The chain uses TRBV9 and TRBJ1-2, with D tentatively TRBD1 (6 bases). Germline V CDR1 and CDR2: SGDLS, YYNGEE. CDR3 size: 17 residues. Trimming cost V 4 bases and J 1 base, with 20 bases left between them. CDR3 in DNA: TGTGCCAGCAGCCCCACCCCGGCGGACAGTTTTAACTATGGCTACACCTTC. It translates to CASSPTPADSFNYGYTF.

The rearrangement joins TRBV18 to TRBJ2-7; tentatively, D is TRBD2 (5 bases). CDR1 is KGHSH and CDR2 is LQKENI in the germline V gene. This CDR3 spans 13 amino acids. V dropped 4 bases and J dropped 6 bases, with 13 bases sitting between them. The CDR3 loop reads CASSLGRGGEQYF. The CDR3 DNA is TGTGCCAGCTCACTCGGACGGGGTGGCGAGCAGTACTTC.

The chain links TRBV20-1 to TRBJ1-2; D gene uncertain. This CDR3 is built from 11 residues. CDR1 DFQATT and CDR2 SNEGSKA come from the germline V gene (reference sequence). Trimming took off 3 bases at V and 4 bases at J, with 6 bases between the two ends. As DNA, the CDR3 is TGCAGTGCTAGTGGGCTCTATGGCTACACCTTC. It codes for CSASGLYGYTF.